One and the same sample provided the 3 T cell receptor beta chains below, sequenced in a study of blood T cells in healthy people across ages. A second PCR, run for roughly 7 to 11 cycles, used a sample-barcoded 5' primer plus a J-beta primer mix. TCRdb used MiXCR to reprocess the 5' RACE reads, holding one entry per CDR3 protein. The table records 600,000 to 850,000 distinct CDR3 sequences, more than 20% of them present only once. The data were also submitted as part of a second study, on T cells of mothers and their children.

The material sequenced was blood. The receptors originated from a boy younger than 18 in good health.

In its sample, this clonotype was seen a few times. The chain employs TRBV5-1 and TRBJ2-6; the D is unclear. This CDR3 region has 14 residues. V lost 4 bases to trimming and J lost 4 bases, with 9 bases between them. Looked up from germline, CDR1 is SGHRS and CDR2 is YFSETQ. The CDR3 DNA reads TGCGCCAGCAGCCCCTCCGGAGGGGCCAACGTCCTGACTTTC. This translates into CASSPSGGANVLTF. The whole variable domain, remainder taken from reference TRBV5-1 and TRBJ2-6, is KAGVTQTPRYLIKTRGQQVTLSCSPISGHRSVSWYQQTPGQGLQFLFEYFSETQRNKGNFPGRFSGRQFSNSRSEMNVSTLELGDSALYLCASSPSGGANVLTFGAGSRLTVL.

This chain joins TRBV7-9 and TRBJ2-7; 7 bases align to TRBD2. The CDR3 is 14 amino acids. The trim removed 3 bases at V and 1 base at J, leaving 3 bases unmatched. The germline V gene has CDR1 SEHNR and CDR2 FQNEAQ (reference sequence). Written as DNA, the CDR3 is TGTGCCAGCAGCTTTAGCGGGCGTTCCTACGAGCAGTACTTC. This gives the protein CASSFSGRSYEQYF.

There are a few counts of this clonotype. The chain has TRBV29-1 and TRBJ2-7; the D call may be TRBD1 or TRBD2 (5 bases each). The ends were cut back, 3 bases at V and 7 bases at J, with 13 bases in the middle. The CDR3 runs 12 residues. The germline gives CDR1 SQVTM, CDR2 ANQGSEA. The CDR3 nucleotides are TGCAGCGTTGATAAGGGGACGGGGGAGCAGTACTTC. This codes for CSVDKGTGEQYF.